This TCR beta chain was sequenced for a study of radiotherapy plus CTLA-4 blockade in lung cancer. Looking at the study overall: Patients showed objective responses in about 20% of cases and disease control in under 40%. Study results and caveats: Interferon-beta and early blood T cell clone dynamics reportedly predicted response best. Tumor-derived TCR clones expanded in blood after radiotherapy plus ipilimumab.

Each patient with chemo-refractory metastatic non-small-cell lung cancer was treated with focal radiation plus CTLA-4 blockade using ipilimumab. Clones were read by immunoSEQ multiplex PCR, and TCRdb kept only the in-frame ones, dropping some. The data contain about 35,000 clones, around 85% of them seen just once; the ten biggest clones take up about 6%. On this clone itself: The antigen remains unidentified.

The CDR3 has 15 amino acids. V lost 3 bases to trimming and J lost 0 bases; unmatched junction nucleotides: 2. Germline V gene lookup returns CDR1 LNHDA and CDR2 SQIVND (reference sequence). The chain carries TRBV19 and TRBJ2-3; 8 nucleotides match TRBD2. The sequences come from peripheral blood, collected from a patient treated with radiotherapy plus ipilimumab. The sequence derives from a human donor with non-small cell lung cancer who had stable disease on radiotherapy plus ipilimumab. The CDR3 DNA reads TGTGCCAGTAGTATTAGCGGGACAAGCACAGATACGCAGTATTTT. Translated, it gives CASSISGTSTDTQYF.